Many counts were recorded for the clone carrying this T cell receptor (beta chain). Its antigen is still unknown. The investigators amplified TCR beta CDR3 regions from RNA transcripts. In the first-round RT-PCR of the TCR CDR3, the HTBI primer set was used. TCRdb fed the multiplex PCR reads into MiXCR, producing one record per CDR3 protein. The table includes about 640,000 distinct CDR3 sequences, roughly 20% detected once. The germline V and J ends were trimmed by 3 bases and 4 bases, with 15 bases remaining between them. Germline values: CDR1 MNHNS, CDR2 SASEGT. The CDR3 is 15 amino acids. These data originate in a study of T cells in Graves' hyperthyroidism and ophthalmopathy. Study-level background: Initial diagnosis, before any treatment, was when peripheral blood was collected.

Cells are PBMCs isolated from 10 ml of fresh blood. Study-level findings and limits: Ophthalmopathy was told apart from stable hyperthyroidism by a 13 V-J model. Most clonotypes that expanded in the thyroid above 0.001 also showed up in blood.

The TCR was taken from a man aged 25-45 years with Graves' ophthalmopathy. The rearrangement uses TRBV6-1 and TRBJ2-5, with D possibly matching TRBD1 (6 bases). The specimen sequenced was blood. The DNA of the CDR3 is TGTGCCAGCAGTGACGGGCAGGGGATAGGAGAGACCCAGTACTTC. It encodes CASSDGQGIGETQYF.